This T cell receptor beta chain originates from a study of persistence of HIV-infected CD4 T cells. Broader study findings: Antigen-responding cells were enriched for degenerate expanded CDR3beta sequences.

This clone was found a few times. Its antigen is unidentified. The libraries were made with immunoSEQ version 4 in survey mode. Data came from immunoSEQ multiplex PCR; TCRdb stores just in-frame clones and leaves some out. The sample includes fewer than 35,000 clones, roughly 70% of them seen just once. The stimulus was an HIV-1 Gag 15-mer peptide pool, 0.85 to 1 ug/peptide/mL. Sorting of responding CD4+ T cells relied on upregulated CD40 ligand together with CD69. The sequence was collected from an adult man with HIV who was CMV-seropositive. The sample was CD4+ T cells sorted from PBMCs after approximately 19-hour stimulation, taken from a patient who received antiretroviral therapy.

In nucleotides, the CDR3 is TGTGCCAGCAGTGAGGGGAGTTCACCCCTCCACTTT. It is translated as CASSEGSSPLHF. This chain connects TRBV2 to TRBJ1-6; D unclear. The CDR3 is made up of 12 amino acids. The V end was cut by 3 bases, the J end by 9 bases, with 6 bases between. Germline CDR1 SNHLY, CDR2 FYNNEI. Full variable domain (missing parts from reference TRBV2 and TRBJ1-6): EPEVTQTPSHQVTQMGQEVILRCVPISNHLYFYWYRQILGQKVEFLVSFYNNEISEKSEIFDDQFSVERPDGSNFTLKIRSTKLEDSAMYFCASSEGSSPLHFGNGTRLTVT.